These 6 T cell receptor beta chains were all obtained from the same sample, sequenced in a study of blood T cell repertoires in COVID-19. Some clones are missing from TCRdb's copy, which holds only in-frame ones; the method was immunoSEQ multiplex PCR. This table has tens of thousands of clones, about 88% appearing once. Material: peripheral blood. The receptors here all came from a human donor in a cohort sampled during active COVID-19.

This chain connects TRBV4-2 to TRBJ2-7; TRBD1 is a possible D gene (5 bases). Germline V gives CDR1 LGHNA, CDR2 YNFKEQ. The CDR3 extends over 15 amino acids. With 1 base removed from V and 7 bases from J, the gap between germline ends came to 17 bases. CDR3 coding DNA: TGTGCCAGCAGCCAAGCAGGACAAGGCTACGGAGAGCAGTACTTC. This sequence encodes CASSQAGQGYGEQYF.

The V gene is TRBV28, the J gene TRBJ2-3; 9 bases are a match to TRBD2. V gave up 3 bases and J gave up 2 bases; unmatched junction bases: 6. In germline, CDR1 is MDHEN, CDR2 SYDVKM. The CDR3 length is 16 residues. CDR3 in DNA: TGTGCCAGCAGTTTTCAGACTAGCGGATACACAGATACGCAGTATTTT. Amino acid sequence: CASSFQTSGYTDTQYF.

This sequence joins TRBV5-1 and TRBJ2-7; 8 positions match TRBD1. This CDR3 contains 15 residues. Looked up from germline, CDR1 is SGHRS and CDR2 is YFSETQ. The V and J ends lost 7 bases and 0 bases, in that order; junction bases with no gene match: 9. The chain's CDR3 is CASYPGTGASYEQYF. The CDR3 DNA reads TGCGCCAGCTATCCCGGGACAGGAGCCTCCTACGAGCAGTACTTC. Based on the CDR3 plus reference TRBV5-1 and TRBJ2-7, the full variable domain is KAGVTQTPRYLIKTRGQQVTLSCSPISGHRSVSWYQQTPGQGLQFLFEYFSETQRNKGNFPGRFSGRQFSNSRSEMNVSTLELGDSALYLCASYPGTGASYEQYFGPGTRLTVT.

This chain uses TRBV30 with TRBJ1-1; TRBD1 agrees at 7 bases. This CDR3 contains 14 residues. Germline loops: CDR1 GTSNPN, CDR2 SVGIG (reference sequence). V was pared by 7 bases and J by 4 bases, with 12 bases of the junction left unmatched. CDR3 coding DNA: TGTGCCTCAAAAACAGGGGTTGGAATCACTGAAGCTTTCTTT. This gives the protein CASKTGVGITEAFF.

CDR3 in DNA: TGTGCCAGCAGCGATCTGTTAGGGCCGGGGGACGAGCAGTACTTC. Translation gives CASSDLLGPGDEQYF. The chain combines TRBV6-2 or TRBV6-3 with TRBJ2-7; D possibly corresponds to TRBD2 (6 bases). Trimming took 6 bases from V and 5 from J, leaving 20 bases between them. The CDR3 consists of 15 residues. CDR1 is MNHEY and CDR2 is SVGEGT in the germline V gene.

The chain employs TRBV6-5 and TRBJ1-1; no definite D call. Germline loops: CDR1 MNHEY, CDR2 SVGAGI. The CDR3 extends over 14 amino acids. Trimming stripped 5 bases from V and 1 base from J, with 11 bases between. CDR3 sequence: CASSMMGANTEAFF. Written as DNA, the CDR3 is TGTGCCAGCAGTATGATGGGAGCGAACACTGAAGCTTTCTTT.